This T cell receptor (beta chain) was sequenced in a study of early T cells in non-severe SARS-CoV-2 infection. Study at large: Sequencing used unsorted whole-blood bulk RNA, so chains lack pairing.

Unique molecular identifiers were added to individual cDNA molecules. TCRdb reprocessed the 5' RACE reads via MiXCR and lists one record per CDR3 protein. The sample contains some 35,000 distinct CDR3 sequences, 3% to 4.5% of which appear only once. Whole-study findings and limits: Matching results from VDJdb favored anti-spike CD8 responses, leaving private and CD4 specificities undetected.

The CDR3 length is 14 residues. Trimming removed 2 bases at V and 3 bases at J, with 11 bases between. CDR1 SGHDN and CDR2 FVKESK come from the germline V gene. In its sample, this clonotype was seen many times. Antigen unknown. The genes are TRBV14 and TRBJ2-7, with a tentative D call TRBD2 (6 bases). The sequenced material came from whole blood. The clonotype was recovered from an adult who was a healthcare worker with PCR-confirmed SARS-CoV-2 infection or an uninfected control (not recorded which). This CDR3 reads CASSQTGLSYEQYV. The CDR3 DNA reads TGTGCCAGCAGCCAAACGGGACTCAGCTACGAGCAGTACGTC.